These T cell receptor beta chains were read from a single sample in a study of T-cell reconstitution after alpha-beta-depleted transplantation in children. TCRdb fed the PCR reads into MiXCR, producing one record per CDR3 protein. The table has under 35,000 distinct CDR3 sequences, over 5% seen once. The sample consisted of PBMCs, mostly from graft donor cells, taken 180 days after TCRalphabeta/CD19-depleted stem cell transplant. The receptors originated from a male patient under 18 who had a stem cell transplant for acute myeloid leukemia, so the T cells may come from the graft donor. The CDR3 runs from the conserved cysteine through the conserved F or W. Each record gives: CDR3 protein, CDR3 DNA, clone size, D gene, V gene, J gene. A D gene is named only where the DNA matches it firmly. The listing skips clone size in some rows; elsewhere it reads once, few, many or a size class.

cdr3_aa: CASSQDARGGYEQYF
cdr3_nt: TGTGCCAGCAGCCAAGACGCCAGGGGGGGCTACGAGCAGTACTTC
clone_size: many
d_call: .
v_call: TRBV4-2
j_call: TRBJ2-7

cdr3_aa: CSVVWGLNTEAFF
cdr3_nt: TGCAGCGTTGTATGGGGATTGAACACTGAAGCTTTCTTT
clone_size: many
d_call: .
v_call: TRBV29-1
j_call: TRBJ1-1

cdr3_aa: CASSLVGQGAVPGVGTEAFF
cdr3_nt: TGTGCCAGCAGCTTAGTCGGACAAGGCGCTGTCCCCGGCGTAGGGACTGAAGCTTTCTTT
clone_size: few
d_call: .
v_call: TRBV7-2
j_call: TRBJ1-1

cdr3_aa: CAMGPRLISYNEQFF
cdr3_nt: TGTGCCATGGGCCCCCGGCTCATCTCCTACAATGAGCAGTTCTTC
clone_size: .
d_call: .
v_call: TRBV5-2
j_call: TRBJ2-1

cdr3_aa: CASSLGGVTGNTGELFF
cdr3_nt: TGTGCCAGCAGCTTAGGAGGAGTTACGGGGAACACCGGGGAGCTGTTTTTT
clone_size: many
d_call: .
v_call: TRBV7-8
j_call: TRBJ2-2

cdr3_aa: CASSLGGDTEAFF
cdr3_nt: TGTGCCAGCAGCTTGGGGGGGGACACTGAAGCTTTCTTT
clone_size: many
d_call: .
v_call: TRBV5-4
j_call: TRBJ1-1

cdr3_aa: CASHGRSGANVLTF
cdr3_nt: TGTGCCAGCCATGGGAGGTCTGGGGCCAACGTCCTGACTTTC
clone_size: many
d_call: .
v_call: TRBV25-1
j_call: TRBJ2-6

cdr3_aa: CSAEVNTGELFF
cdr3_nt: TGCAGTGCTGAGGTGAACACCGGGGAGCTGTTTTTT
clone_size: many
d_call: .
v_call: TRBV20-1
j_call: TRBJ2-2

cdr3_aa: CAWSPTSSGETQYF
cdr3_nt: TGTGCCTGGAGTCCAACTAGTTCCGGTGAGACCCAGTACTTC
clone_size: many
d_call: .
v_call: TRBV30
j_call: TRBJ2-5

cdr3_aa: CASSPLSGTSSTDTQYF
cdr3_nt: TGTGCCAGCAGCCCTCTTAGCGGGACGTCTAGCACAGATACGCAGTATTTT
clone_size: many
d_call: TRBD2
v_call: TRBV7-6
j_call: TRBJ2-3

cdr3_aa: CACCVESGTGGAEQFF
cdr3_nt: TGTGCCTGCTGCGTGGAAAGCGGTACCGGTGGTGCTGAGCAGTTCTTC
clone_size: .
d_call: .
v_call: TRBV30
j_call: TRBJ2-1

cdr3_aa: CASSILAGGSTDTQYF
cdr3_nt: TGTGCCAGCAGCATCCTAGCGGGAGGGAGCACAGATACGCAGTATTTT
clone_size: medium-sized
d_call: TRBD2
v_call: TRBV7-2
j_call: TRBJ2-3

cdr3_aa: CASLTTSGSYEQYF
cdr3_nt: TGTGCCAGCCTGACCACTAGCGGGAGTTACGAGCAGTACTTC
clone_size: many
d_call: TRBD2
v_call: TRBV6-5
j_call: TRBJ2-7

cdr3_aa: CSARKAASSTDTQYF
cdr3_nt: TGCAGTGCTAGAAAGGCGGCCTCTAGCACAGATACGCAGTATTTT
clone_size: many
d_call: .
v_call: TRBV20-1
j_call: TRBJ2-3

cdr3_aa: CASSPGPRRETQYF
cdr3_nt: TGCGCCAGCAGCCCGGGCCCCCGGAGGGAGACCCAGTACTTC
clone_size: many
d_call: .
v_call: TRBV5-1
j_call: TRBJ2-5

cdr3_aa: CASSQVRYGYTF
cdr3_nt: TGTGCCAGCAGCCAAGTTCGGTATGGCTACACCTTC
clone_size: many
d_call: .
v_call: TRBV4-2
j_call: TRBJ1-2

cdr3_aa: CASSSGRGSYEQYF
cdr3_nt: TGTGCCAGCAGCTCAGGCCGAGGGAGCTACGAGCAGTACTTC
clone_size: many
d_call: .
v_call: TRBV5-6
j_call: TRBJ2-7

cdr3_aa: CASSFDVNTEAFF
cdr3_nt: TGCGCCAGCAGCTTCGATGTGAACACTGAAGCTTTCTTT
clone_size: medium-sized
d_call: .
v_call: TRBV5-1
j_call: TRBJ1-1

cdr3_aa: CASSYGRGYTEAFF
cdr3_nt: TGTGCCAGCAGTTACGGGCGGGGGTATACTGAAGCTTTCTTT
clone_size: many
d_call: .
v_call: TRBV6-5
j_call: TRBJ1-1

cdr3_aa: CAISPGTSGTETQYF
cdr3_nt: TGTGCCATCAGCCCCGGGACTAGCGGGACTGAGACCCAGTACTTC
clone_size: medium-sized
d_call: TRBD2
v_call: TRBV10-3
j_call: TRBJ2-5

cdr3_aa: CASSLGGPDNQPQHF
cdr3_nt: TGCGCCAGCAGCTTGGGCGGGCCTGACAATCAGCCCCAGCATTTT
clone_size: many
d_call: .
v_call: TRBV5-1
j_call: TRBJ1-5

cdr3_aa: CASSHWDRKETQYF
cdr3_nt: TGTGCCAGCAGTCATTGGGACAGAAAAGAGACCCAGTACTTC
clone_size: many
d_call: TRBD1
v_call: TRBV27
j_call: TRBJ2-5